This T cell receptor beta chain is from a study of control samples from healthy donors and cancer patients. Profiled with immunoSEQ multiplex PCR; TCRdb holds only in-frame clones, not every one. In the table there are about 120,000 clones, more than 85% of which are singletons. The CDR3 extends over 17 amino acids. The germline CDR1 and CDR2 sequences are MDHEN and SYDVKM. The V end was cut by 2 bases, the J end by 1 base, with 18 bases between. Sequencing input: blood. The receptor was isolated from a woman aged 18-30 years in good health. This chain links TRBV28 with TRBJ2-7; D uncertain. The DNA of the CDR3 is TGTGCCAGCAGTTTAATTCACTTTGACACTTGGTCCTACGAGCAGTACTTC. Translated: CASSLIHFDTWSYEQYF.